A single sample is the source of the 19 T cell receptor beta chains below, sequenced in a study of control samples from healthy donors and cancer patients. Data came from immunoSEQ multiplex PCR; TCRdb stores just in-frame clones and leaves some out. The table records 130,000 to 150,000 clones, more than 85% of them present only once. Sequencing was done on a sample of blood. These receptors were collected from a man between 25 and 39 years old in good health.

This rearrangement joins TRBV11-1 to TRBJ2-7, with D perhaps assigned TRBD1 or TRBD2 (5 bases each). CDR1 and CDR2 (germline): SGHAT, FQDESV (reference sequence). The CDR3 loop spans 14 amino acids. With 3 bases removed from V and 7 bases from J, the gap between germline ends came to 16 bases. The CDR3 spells CASSFGTNLGEQYF. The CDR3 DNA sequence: TGTGCCAGCAGCTTCGGGACCAACCTTGGTGAGCAGTACTTC. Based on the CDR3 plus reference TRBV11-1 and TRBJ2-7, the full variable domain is EAEVAQSPRYKITEKSQAVAFWCDPISGHATLYWYRQILGQGPELLVQFQDESVVDDSQLPKDRFSAERLKGVDSTLKIQPAELGDSAMYLCASSFGTNLGEQYFGPGTRLTVT.

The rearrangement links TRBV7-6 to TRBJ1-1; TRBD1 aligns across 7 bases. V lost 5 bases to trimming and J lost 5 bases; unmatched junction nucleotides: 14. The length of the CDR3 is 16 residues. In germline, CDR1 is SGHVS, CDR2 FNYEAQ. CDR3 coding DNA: TGTGCCAGCAGCAAAAATTCAGGGGGAGCGAAAACTGAAGCTTTCTTT. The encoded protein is CASSKNSGGAKTEAFF.

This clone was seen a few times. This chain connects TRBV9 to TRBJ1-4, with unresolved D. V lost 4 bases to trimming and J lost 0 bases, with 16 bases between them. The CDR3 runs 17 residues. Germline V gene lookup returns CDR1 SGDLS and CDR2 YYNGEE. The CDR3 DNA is TGTGCCAGCAGCCCTCCCCGGCAGTCCTCAACTAATGAAAAACTGTTTTTT. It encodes CASSPPRQSSTNEKLFF.

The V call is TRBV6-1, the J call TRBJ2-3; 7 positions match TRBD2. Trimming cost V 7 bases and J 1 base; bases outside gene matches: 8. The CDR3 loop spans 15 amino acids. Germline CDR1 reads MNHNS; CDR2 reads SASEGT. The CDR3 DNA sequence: TGTGCCAGCAATAAGCGGGGTATGGGCACAGATACGCAGTATTTT. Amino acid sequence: CASNKRGMGTDTQYF.

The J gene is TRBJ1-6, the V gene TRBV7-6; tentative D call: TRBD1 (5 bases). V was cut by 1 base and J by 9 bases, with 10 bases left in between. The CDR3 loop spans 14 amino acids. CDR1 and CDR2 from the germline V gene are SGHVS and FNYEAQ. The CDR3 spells CASSLGGVGSPLHF. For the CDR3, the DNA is TGTGCCAGCAGCTTAGGGGGGGTGGGTTCACCCCTCCACTTT.

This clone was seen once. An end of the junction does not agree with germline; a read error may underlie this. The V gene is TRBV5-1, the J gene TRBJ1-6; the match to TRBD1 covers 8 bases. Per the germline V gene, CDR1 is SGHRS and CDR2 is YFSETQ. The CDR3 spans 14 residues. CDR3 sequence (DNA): TGCGCCAGCAGTTCAGGGGGCGCGGATTCACTCCTCCACTTT. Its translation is CASSSGGADSLLHF.

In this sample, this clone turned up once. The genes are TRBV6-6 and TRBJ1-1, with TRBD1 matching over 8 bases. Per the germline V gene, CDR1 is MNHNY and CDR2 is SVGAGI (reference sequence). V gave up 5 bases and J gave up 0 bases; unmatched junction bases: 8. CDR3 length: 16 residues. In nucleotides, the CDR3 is TGTGCCAGCAGTATCGACAGGGGCGTTATGAACACTGAAGCTTTCTTT. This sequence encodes CASSIDRGVMNTEAFF.

The DNA of the CDR3 is TGTGCCAGCAGCCAGTCAAGGGAGGCTAGCAATCAGCCCCAGCATTTT. Translating gives CASSQSREASNQPQHF. The chain uses TRBV3-1 (or the pseudogene TRBV3-2) and TRBJ1-5; no clear D. The germline V gene encodes CDR1 LGHDT and CDR2 YNNKEL (reference sequence). The CDR3 is made up of 16 amino acids. Deletions cut 3 bases from V and 0 bases from J, with 12 bases between.

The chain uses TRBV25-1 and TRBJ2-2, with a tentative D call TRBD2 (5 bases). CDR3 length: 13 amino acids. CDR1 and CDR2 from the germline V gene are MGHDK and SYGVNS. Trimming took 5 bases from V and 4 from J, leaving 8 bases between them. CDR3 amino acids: CASSKLVTGELFF. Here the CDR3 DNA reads TGTGCCAGCAGTAAACTAGTCACCGGGGAGCTGTTTTTT.

CDR3 protein: CASSYVGSNEQFF. CDR3 bases: TGTGCCAGCAGTTACGTAGGGTCCAATGAGCAGTTCTTC. This rearrangement joins TRBV6-2 or TRBV6-3 to TRBJ2-1; D call uncertain. V dropped 2 bases and J dropped 6 bases, with 8 bases sitting between them. This CDR3 comprises 13 residues. Germline CDR1 MNHEY, CDR2 SVGEGT.

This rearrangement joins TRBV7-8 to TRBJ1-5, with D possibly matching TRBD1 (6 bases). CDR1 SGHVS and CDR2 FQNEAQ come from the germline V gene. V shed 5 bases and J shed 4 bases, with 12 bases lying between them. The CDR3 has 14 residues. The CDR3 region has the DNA TGTGCCAGCAGCCAGACAGGTGGAAATCAGCCCCAGCATTTT. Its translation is CASSQTGGNQPQHF.

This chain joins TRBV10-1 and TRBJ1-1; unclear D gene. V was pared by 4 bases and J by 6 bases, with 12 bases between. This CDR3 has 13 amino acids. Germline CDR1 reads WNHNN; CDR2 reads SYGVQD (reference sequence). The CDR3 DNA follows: TGCGCCAGCAGTGTGGGGTCCGTCTCTGAAGCTTTCTTT. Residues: CASSVGSVSEAFF.

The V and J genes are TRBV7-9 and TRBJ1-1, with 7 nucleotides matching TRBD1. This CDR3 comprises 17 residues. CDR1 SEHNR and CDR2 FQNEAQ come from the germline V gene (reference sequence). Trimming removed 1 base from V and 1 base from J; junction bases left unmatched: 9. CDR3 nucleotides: TGTGCCAGCAGCTTAGTTTTAGGGGGCATCCCGAACACTGAAGCTTTCTTT. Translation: CASSLVLGGIPNTEAFF.

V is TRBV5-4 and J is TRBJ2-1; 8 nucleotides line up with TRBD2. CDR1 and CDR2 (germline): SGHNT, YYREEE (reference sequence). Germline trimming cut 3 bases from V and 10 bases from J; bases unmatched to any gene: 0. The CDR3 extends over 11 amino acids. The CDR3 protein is CASSSSGEQFF. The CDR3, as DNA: TGTGCCAGCAGCTCTAGCGGGGAGCAGTTCTTC.

CDR3 residues: CASGTGSPYNEQFF. The CDR3 DNA reads TGTGCCAGCGGAACAGGGAGTCCGTACAATGAGCAGTTCTTC. V usage is TRBV6-4 and J usage is TRBJ2-1; a weak D match, TRBD1 (6 bases). Germline CDR1 is MRHNA and CDR2 is SNTAGT. V was shortened by 8 bases and J by 4 bases, with 15 bases between the two germline ends. There are 14 residues in the CDR3.

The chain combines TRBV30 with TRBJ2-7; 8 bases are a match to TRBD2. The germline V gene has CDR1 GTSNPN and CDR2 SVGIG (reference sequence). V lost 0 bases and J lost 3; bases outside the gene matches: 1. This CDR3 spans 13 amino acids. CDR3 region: CAWSVSGSYEQYF. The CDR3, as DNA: TGTGCCTGGAGTGTAAGCGGGAGCTACGAGCAGTACTTC. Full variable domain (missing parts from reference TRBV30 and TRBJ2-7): SQTIHQWPATLVQPVGSPLSLECTVEGTSNPNLYWYRQAAGRGLQLLFYSVGIGQISSEVPQNLSASRPQDRQFILSSKKLLLSDSGFYLCAWSVSGSYEQYFGPGTRLTVT.

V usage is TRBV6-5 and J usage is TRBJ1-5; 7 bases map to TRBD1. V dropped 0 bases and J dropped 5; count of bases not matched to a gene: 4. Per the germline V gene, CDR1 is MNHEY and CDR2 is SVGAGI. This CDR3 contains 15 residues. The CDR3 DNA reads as TGTGCCAGCAGTTACTCGGCAGGGGGGGATCAGCCCCAGCATTTT. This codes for CASSYSAGGDQPQHF.

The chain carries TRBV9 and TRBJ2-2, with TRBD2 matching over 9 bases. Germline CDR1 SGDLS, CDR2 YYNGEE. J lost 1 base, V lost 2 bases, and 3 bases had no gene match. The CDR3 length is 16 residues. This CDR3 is CASSVALAGNTGELFF. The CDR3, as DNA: TGTGCCAGCAGCGTTGCACTAGCGGGGAACACCGGGGAGCTGTTTTTT. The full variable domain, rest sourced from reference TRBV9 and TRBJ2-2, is DSGVTQTPKHLITATGQRVTLRCSPRSGDLSVYWYQQSLDQGLQFLIQYYNGEERAKGNILERFSAQQFPDLHSELNLSSLELGDSALYFCASSVALAGNTGELFFGEGSRLTVL.

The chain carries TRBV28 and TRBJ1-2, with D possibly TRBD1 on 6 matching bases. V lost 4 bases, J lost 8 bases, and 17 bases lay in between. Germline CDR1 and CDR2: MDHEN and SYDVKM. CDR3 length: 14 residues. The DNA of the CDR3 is TGTGCCAGCAGTTCGCAGGGGATCTGGCAGGGCTACACCTTC. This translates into CASSSQGIWQGYTF.